This TCR beta chain was captured in a study of PD-L1 blockade in urothelial cancer. Overall study context: Males with urothelial cancer arising in the bladder constituted about 85% of the roughly 30 patients. Analysis of the blood was performed 3 weeks (second dose) and 6 weeks after treatment start. Reported median T cell count for blood samples was 120,000 to 150,000.

This table comes from immunoSEQ multiplex PCR, and its TCRdb copy is limited to in-frame clones, with some not included. The repertoire holds tens of thousands of clones, 85% to 90% seen once, with 2.9% in the top ten. The V and J ends lost 2 bases and 4 bases, in that order; junction bases with no gene match: 7. CDR1 and CDR2 (germline): GTSNPN, SVGIG (reference sequence). The CDR3 spans 14 residues. As to this clone: Its antigen is not known.

Overall study findings and caveats: A below-median TCR clonality in blood before treatment predicted better survival.

This clonotype was sampled from a man aged 50-60 years with urothelial cancer. Sequenced here: PBMCs, sampled around atezolizumab (anti-PD-L1) treatment. The rearrangement uses TRBV30 and TRBJ1-1, with TRBD1 matching over 7 bases. The CDR3 spells CAWSIGTGVTEAFF. For the CDR3, the DNA is TGTGCCTGGAGTATTGGAACAGGGGTCACTGAAGCTTTCTTT.